This TCR delta chain was sequenced in a study of gamma-delta chains in newborns, infants, children (dated by TCRdb to the late 2010s). As for the study more broadly: According to the study title, microbial exposure causes polyclonal expansion of innate gammadelta T cells right after birth. The study examined the way microbial exposure affected innate gammadelta T cell populations in human newborns right after birth.

The CDR3 starts with the cysteine, ends with the phenylalanine, and has 15 residues. Only the CDR3 DNA stays, 45 bases, in frame from base 1. CDR1 and CDR2 were assigned from the germline V gene as GEAIGNYY and EKD. For sequencing, an Illumina MiSeq was employed. TCRdb recomputed clones from the public reads with CATT; identical DNA rows were then combined. This sample lists about 7,000 delta-chain clones; 0.65% to 0.8% were detected once. Of the sample, less than 20% is held by the ten largest clones. Comments on this clone: The target of this receptor is not known. Being one base from a much bigger clone, this may be a read error. The sample contains more than one DNA sequence encoding this CDR3.

The sequencing input was blood. The receptor chain draws on TRDV2 and TRDJ2, and 7 bases in between align with TRDD3. This clonotype originated in a child who was a newborn, infant or young child, either healthy, febrile or measles-vaccinated (not recorded which). The CDR3: CACERGMPLTAHLFF. Read as DNA, the sequence is TGTGCCTGTGAGCGGGGGATGCCTTTGACAGCACACCTCTTCTTT.